These T cell receptor beta chains were read from a single sample in a study of OX40 agonist ivuxolimab in advanced cancers. Clones were sequenced by immunoSEQ multiplex PCR, and TCRdb holds only the in-frame ones, with some missing. The sample lists tens of thousands of clones, 78% occurring once. The sample was CD4+ or CD8+ T cells sorted from blood, taken in a trial of the OX40 agonist ivuxolimab. These TCRs come from an adult with an advanced solid tumor such as melanoma, head and neck, liver or kidney cancer. Both conserved end residues are trimmed from each CDR3. A D gene is named only where the DNA matches it firmly.

cdr3_aa: ASSLGTGQETQY; v_call: TRBV7-9; j_call: TRBJ2-5; d_call: TRBD1
cdr3_aa: ASSRDGTPGANVLT; v_call: TRBV7-3; j_call: TRBJ2-6; d_call: NA
cdr3_aa: ASSVGPNTEAF; v_call: TRBV9; j_call: TRBJ1-1; d_call: NA
cdr3_aa: ASSLLQRSYEQY; v_call: TRBV7-8; j_call: TRBJ2-7; d_call: NA
cdr3_aa: ASIRNPRGQGETFGYT; v_call: TRBV5-1; j_call: TRBJ1-2; d_call: NA
cdr3_aa: ASSPAWGGDNSPLH; v_call: TRBV5-4; j_call: TRBJ1-6; d_call: NA
cdr3_aa: ASSEQPGTGGNTIY; v_call: TRBV10-2; j_call: TRBJ1-3; d_call: TRBD1
cdr3_aa: ASSETFWEGAETQY; v_call: TRBV14; j_call: TRBJ2-5; d_call: TRBD2
cdr3_aa: ASSPRLAGSTDTQY; v_call: TRBV7-2; j_call: TRBJ2-3; d_call: TRBD2
cdr3_aa: ASSPDRGEKLF; v_call: TRBV18; j_call: TRBJ1-4; d_call: TRBD1
cdr3_aa: ASRGQGHQPQH; v_call: TRBV6-5; j_call: TRBJ1-5; d_call: TRBD1
cdr3_aa: ASSVLQGNTEAF; v_call: TRBV9; j_call: TRBJ1-1; d_call: NA
cdr3_aa: ASSYLNREQF; v_call: TRBV6-5; j_call: TRBJ2-1; d_call: NA
cdr3_aa: ASSLVPRDSNYGYT; v_call: TRBV7-9; j_call: TRBJ1-2; d_call: TRBD1
cdr3_aa: ASSLGWVEGNTEAF; v_call: TRBV5-1; j_call: TRBJ1-1; d_call: NA
cdr3_aa: ASSGPFSGPQVGTEAF; v_call: TRBV18; j_call: TRBJ1-1; d_call: NA
cdr3_aa: ASIGRGFGTDTQY; v_call: TRBV19; j_call: TRBJ2-3; d_call: TRBD2
cdr3_aa: ASSLVMGVLSEQF; v_call: TRBV5-8; j_call: TRBJ2-1; d_call: NA
cdr3_aa: ASSRGTEYEQY; v_call: TRBV6-5; j_call: TRBJ2-7; d_call: TRBD1
cdr3_aa: ASQPGGGRRRSYEQY; v_call: TRBV7-9; j_call: TRBJ2-7; d_call: TRBD2
cdr3_aa: ASSFGGLGFYEQY; v_call: TRBV5-8; j_call: TRBJ2-7; d_call: TRBD2
cdr3_aa: ASSGTGTGGYNEQF; v_call: TRBV5-1; j_call: TRBJ2-1; d_call: TRBD1
cdr3_aa: ATSRKKGTDTQY; v_call: TRBV15; j_call: TRBJ2-3; d_call: NA
cdr3_aa: SVHDRPAGYGYT; v_call: TRBV29-1; j_call: TRBJ1-2; d_call: NA
cdr3_aa: ASSVGTDTQY; v_call: TRBV9; j_call: TRBJ2-3; d_call: NA
cdr3_aa: ASIGRTPNDNEQF; v_call: TRBV2; j_call: TRBJ2-1; d_call: NA
cdr3_aa: ATRQTGTKDGYT; v_call: TRBV10-3; j_call: TRBJ1-2; d_call: NA